The table lists the clone carrying this TCR beta chain with many counts. These data belong to a study of T-cell reconstitution after alpha-beta-depleted transplantation in children. Germline V gene sequence: CDR1 DFQATT, CDR2 SNEGSKA (reference sequence). The CDR3 has 15 residues. The V and J ends lost 3 bases and 9 bases, in that order; junction bases with no gene match: 14. Unique molecular identifiers were incorporated during preparation of the TCRbeta library. TCRdb re-called the PCR reads with MiXCR, one entry per CDR3 protein. The sample yields 80,000 to 95,000 distinct CDR3 sequences, 7% to 10% seen once.

Sequenced material: PBMCs from the stem cell graft donor, taken from the stem cell graft. The chain combines TRBV20-1 with TRBJ2-1, with 7 bases identical to TRBD2. The sequence derives from a human donor who donated a stem cell graft to a child with congenital amegakaryocytic thrombocytopenia. The CDR3 is CSASDSGPHVGEQFF. CDR3 nucleotide sequence: TGCAGTGCTAGCGATAGCGGGCCTCACGTGGGTGAGCAGTTCTTC.